Sequencing of this TCR beta chain was carried out in a study of blood T cell repertoires in COVID-19. About the research overall: The study drew acute and convalescent COVID-19 samples from the United States, Italy and Spain.

The method was immunoSEQ multiplex PCR; TCRdb's version includes in-frame clones alone and lacks a portion of them. Of under 250,000 clones in the sample, about four fifths were seen once. The germline CDR1 and CDR2 sequences are KGHSH and LQKENI. The CDR3 is 16 residues long. The junction had 3 bases not matched to a gene; V was cut back by 2 bases and J by 0 bases. This clonotype originated in a man in his sixties who had recovered from COVID-19. The sample consisted of PBMCs or T cells enriched from blood (not recorded which). The rearrangement links TRBV18 to TRBJ1-4; 7 bases are shared with TRBD1. The DNA of the CDR3 is TGTGCCAGCTCACCAGACAGGGAAACAACTAATGAAAAACTGTTTTTT. Translating it yields CASSPDRETTNEKLFF.